The source of this TCR beta chain is a study of T cell repertoires in cytomegalovirus infection. As for the study in general: Used in the study were CMV epitopes, some recently identified and HLA-C-restricted, others well-studied and HLA-B-restricted. From public TCR beta signatures came an indication of both CMV infection and matching HLA type.

TCRdb analysed the reads with MiXCR anew, one entry per CDR3 protein. The data contain approximately 1,000,000 distinct CDR3 sequences, less than 35% of them singletons. Study-wide results and caveats: Ex vivo responses were dominated by HLA-C-restricted CMV-specific TCR beta clonotypes. Adding up the frequency of public TCR beta families identified people who carried CMV plus the relevant HLA.

The CDR3 spans 17 residues. The germline CDR1 and CDR2 sequences are DFQATT and SNEGSKA (reference sequence). A note on this clonotype: The antigen remains unidentified. A read error may account for a junction end that differs from germline.

The J gene is TRBJ1-1, the V gene TRBV20-1; 9 bases line up with TRBD1. Source: cultured CD8+ T cells from PBMCs, taken from culture after CMV antigen stimulation. This sequence originates from a human donor in good health (CMV status not recorded). Some clones in this sample may be carry-over from other donors' samples. The CDR3 region is CSARGTGNFRMNTGAFF. The DNA for the CDR3 is TGCAGTGCTAGGGGGACAGGGAATTTTAGAATGAACACTGGAGCTTTCTTT.